This TCR beta chain was recorded in a study of blood T cell repertoires in COVID-19. Turning to the study itself: Researchers got acute and convalescent COVID-19 samples from the United States, Italy and Spain. Sources were T cells, B-cell-depleted T cells, or PBMCs; the material itself was cDNA or gDNA.

The V and J ends lost 6 bases and 5 bases respectively, with 17 bases between them. The CDR3 contains 15 residues. Germline V gene sequence: CDR1 LGHDT, CDR2 YNNKEL (reference sequence). The Seattle site enrolled patients during active infection and followed them longitudinally. Original handling: Amplification with reference gene primers provided the estimates of nucleated cell counts. Measured with immunoSEQ multiplex PCR; TCRdb has only the in-frame clones, and not every one. V and J calls and clone size are as listed in that table; D and trimming were resolved from the DNA. This repertoire shows about 350,000 clones, about 89% found once; its top ten account for nearly 6.5%. This clone has a handful of counts.

Input material: peripheral blood. The V and J genes are TRBV3-1 (or the pseudogene TRBV3-2) and TRBJ2-1, with a weak D call TRBD2 (5 bases). This clonotype was sampled from a woman in her fifties or sixties with COVID-19, enrolled during active disease. The CDR3 region is CASRNRDARHNEQFF. The CDR3 DNA reads TGTGCCAGCAGAAACCGGGATGCCAGACACAATGAGCAGTTCTTC.